The rows below give T cell receptor beta chains drawn from one sample of a study of Ad26.COV2.S vaccination and SARS-CoV-2 variants. The repertoire was sequenced with immunoSEQ multiplex PCR; TCRdb's copy has only in-frame clones and lacks some. The sample yields roughly 400,000 clones, 80% to 95% seen once. The specimen was peripheral blood, collected in a trial of Ad26.COV2.S vaccine versus placebo. These receptors were taken from a person aged 18 to 59 who received the Ad26.COV2.S COVID-19 vaccine or a placebo. Each CDR3 is given with its conserved first and last residue.

j_gene: TRBJ2-2
v_gene: TRBV5-1
CDR3aa: CASSLIAGGITGELFF

j_gene: TRBJ2-3
v_gene: TRBV6-5
CDR3aa: CASRRLLISTDTQYF

j_gene: TRBJ2-5
v_gene: TRBV27
CDR3aa: CASSYTLGGETQYF

j_gene: TRBJ2-4
v_gene: TRBV23-1
CDR3aa: CASSKGQVGNIQYF

j_gene: TRBJ2-3
v_gene: TRBV7-2
CDR3aa: CASSHTRGGTDTQYF

j_gene: TRBJ2-3
v_gene: TRBV4-3
CDR3aa: CASSLSPGTASTDTQYF

j_gene: TRBJ1-2
v_gene: TRBV11-2
CDR3aa: CASSLRQGVKGYTF

j_gene: TRBJ1-2
v_gene: TRBV28
CDR3aa: CAWGSDNYGYTF

j_gene: TRBJ2-3
v_gene: TRBV7-6
CDR3aa: CASSLAGRPGDTQYF

j_gene: TRBJ2-1
v_gene: TRBV5-1
CDR3aa: CASSTISGGTYNEQFF

j_gene: TRBJ1-2
v_gene: TRBV14
CDR3aa: CASSPLTPGYGYTF

j_gene: TRBJ1-3
v_gene: TRBV4-3
CDR3aa: CASSHQALGDRGSGNTIYF

j_gene: TRBJ2-3
v_gene: TRBV4-2
CDR3aa: CASSQDLASGTPPQYF

j_gene: TRBJ2-7
v_gene: TRBV18
CDR3aa: CASSPYRVDYEQYF

j_gene: TRBJ1-5
v_gene: TRBV6-5
CDR3aa: CASSYGTGHNQPQHF

j_gene: TRBJ2-1
v_gene: TRBV4-3
CDR3aa: CASSQDTGTLSYNEQFF

j_gene: TRBJ1-2
v_gene: TRBV6-2/TRBV6-3
CDR3aa: CASSYWTENYGYTF

j_gene: TRBJ2-7
v_gene: TRBV5-6
CDR3aa: CASSPAVAYEQYF

j_gene: TRBJ2-2
v_gene: TRBV4-3
CDR3aa: CASSQKGGAGTGELFF

j_gene: TRBJ2-7
v_gene: TRBV4-3
CDR3aa: CASSQDPGQYYEQYF

j_gene: TRBJ1-1
v_gene: TRBV14
CDR3aa: CASSQVWNTEAFF

j_gene: TRBJ2-3
v_gene: TRBV10-3
CDR3aa: CAIRGAGAGDTQYF

j_gene: TRBJ1-6
v_gene: TRBV28
CDR3aa: CASSLFPAPNSPLHF

j_gene: TRBJ2-4
v_gene: TRBV19
CDR3aa: CASSIVGQGIAKNIQYF

j_gene: TRBJ1-1
v_gene: TRBV18
CDR3aa: CASSPRTTQVTSAFF

j_gene: TRBJ2-5
v_gene: TRBV19
CDR3aa: CASSEGQGPQETQYF

j_gene: TRBJ1-3
v_gene: TRBV7-9
CDR3aa: CASSLRYRDSGNTIYF

j_gene: TRBJ2-1
v_gene: TRBV28
CDR3aa: CASSPGGLAGYNEQFF

j_gene: TRBJ2-7
v_gene: TRBV30
CDR3aa: CACGLGGYEQYF

j_gene: TRBJ2-1
v_gene: TRBV20-1
CDR3aa: CSTSPSYNEQFF

j_gene: TRBJ2-7
v_gene: TRBV6-5
CDR3aa: CASSPGQSYEQYF

j_gene: TRBJ1-2
v_gene: TRBV4-1
CDR3aa: CASSQDDRVGSWSGYTF

j_gene: TRBJ1-1
v_gene: TRBV29-1
CDR3aa: CSVVRGNTEAFF

j_gene: TRBJ2-5
v_gene: TRBV12-3/TRBV12-4
CDR3aa: CASSYSLRETQYF

j_gene: TRBJ2-7
v_gene: TRBV28
CDR3aa: CATAGGGEQYF

j_gene: TRBJ2-1
v_gene: TRBV20-1
CDR3aa: CSASTYNEQFF

j_gene: TRBJ1-5
v_gene: TRBV9
CDR3aa: CASSVGGSNQPQHF

j_gene: TRBJ2-3
v_gene: TRBV6-1
CDR3aa: CASSDLLAGAHVVKQYF

j_gene: TRBJ2-5
v_gene: TRBV11-2
CDR3aa: CATHSGGVETQYF

j_gene: TRBJ2-2
v_gene: TRBV6-2/TRBV6-3
CDR3aa: CASSLGPLPEGAGELFF

j_gene: TRBJ2-1
v_gene: TRBV3-1/TRBV3-2
CDR3aa: CASSHVTACSYNEQFF

j_gene: TRBJ2-5
v_gene: TRBV7-2
CDR3aa: CASSLGRARLRETQYF

j_gene: TRBJ2-7
v_gene: TRBV6-2/TRBV6-3
CDR3aa: CASSHGAGYAYEQYF

j_gene: TRBJ1-1
v_gene: TRBV5-1
CDR3aa: CASSSPGQGMNTEAFF

j_gene: TRBJ2-5
v_gene: TRBV25-1
CDR3aa: CASSEVETQYF

j_gene: TRBJ1-1
v_gene: TRBV5-4
CDR3aa: CASSLPSVNTEAFF

j_gene: TRBJ2-7
v_gene: TRBV4-3
CDR3aa: CASSQEAATYEQYF

j_gene: TRBJ1-6
v_gene: TRBV18
CDR3aa: CASSPWESGNSPLHF